Listed here is a single TCR beta chain. The data were produced by immunoSEQ multiplex PCR, yet TCRdb's version contains in-frame clones alone and is incomplete. The sample has about 150,000 clones, roughly 93% seen once. The sample originates from a study of cytomegalovirus exposure and HLA in healthy donors. The wider study: The use of the same platform for the approximately 130 validation repertoires and the approximately 670 first-cohort repertoires was reported by a later analysis.

Germline-derived CDR1 and CDR2 are MGHRA and YSYEKL. This CDR3 has 15 residues. V lost 6 bases and J lost 4; bases outside the gene matches: 6. Donors were drawn from the approximately 110-subject validation cohort, separate from the roughly 700-subject first cohort. Sample: PBMCs. The receptor was derived from a man between 18 and 35 years old in good health and CMV-seropositive. V is TRBV4-1 and J is TRBJ2-1, with 10 bases that match TRBD2. CDR3 protein: CASRITSGEYNEQFF. In nucleotides, the CDR3 is TGCGCCAGCAGGATCACTAGCGGGGAATACAATGAGCAGTTCTTC.